This record concerns one T cell receptor (beta chain) sequence. The CDR3 contains 16 residues. V was shortened by 3 bases and J by 6 bases, with 21 bases between the two germline ends. Per germline, CDR1 SGDLS and CDR2 YYNGEE. This sample is drawn from a study of blood T cell repertoires in COVID-19. Turning to the study itself: Researchers got acute and convalescent COVID-19 samples from the United States, Italy and Spain. PBMCs, B-cell-depleted T cells, or T cells were the source of the cDNA or gDNA that made up the material.

Source study methods: Nucleated cell counts were estimated from reference gene primer amplification. Repertoires were generated with immunoSEQ multiplex PCR, while TCRdb's copy carries only in-frame clones and drops some. V, J and clone size were drawn from that table, and D and trimming were deduced from the DNA. There are around 70,000 clones in the sample; around 86% occur only once, and 29% lies in the top ten. The TCR originated in a woman aged 80 or over with active or convalescent COVID-19. What was sequenced was peripheral blood. V gene TRBV9 combines with J gene TRBJ1-2, with D tentatively TRBD1 (6 bases). CDR3 sequence: CASSDSGTVPGDGYTF. The DNA for the CDR3 is TGTGCCAGCAGCGATTCCGGGACCGTCCCAGGGGATGGCTACACCTTC.